This entry describes one TCR beta chain. As yet, its antigen is unknown. Method: immunoSEQ multiplex PCR; TCRdb's copy keeps in-frame clones and lacks some. The sample consists of fewer than 55,000 clones, over 70% of them appearing once. The sample comes from a study of OX40 agonist ivuxolimab in advanced cancers. Study outcomes and limitations: Part of the nonresponder group also had normalized T-cell clonal expansion that was low. Relative to CD4+ cells, CD8+ T cells on average had more expanded clones.

Germline loops: CDR1 MDHEN, CDR2 SYDVKM. The V gene lost 6 bases and the J gene lost 6 bases, with 17 bases spanning the gap. The CDR3 spans 15 residues. This chain uses TRBV28 with TRBJ1-4, with D maybe TRBD1 (5 bases). The sample here was CD4+ or CD8+ T cells sorted from blood, taken in a trial of the OX40 agonist ivuxolimab. The sequence derives from an adult with an advanced solid tumor such as melanoma, head and neck, liver or kidney cancer. The CDR3, as DNA: TGTGCCAGCAGACCGCGCGGGACGTTCCATGAAAAACTGTTTTTT. It translates to CASRPRGTFHEKLFF.